The present T cell receptor beta chain was sequenced within a study of T cells in Graves' hyperthyroidism and ophthalmopathy. General study results and limits: Most expanded thyroid clonotypes above 0.001 also appeared in blood.

Comment on this clonotype: Its specificity is unknown. At one boundary the junction diverges from the germline segment, which might be a read error.

PBMCs were collected from a roughly 9.7 ml volume of fresh peripheral blood. RNA transcripts were the template for amplifying TCR beta CDR3 regions. Primed by the HTBI set, a first-round RT-PCR was run on the TCR CDR3. One entry per CDR3 protein results from TCRdb running MiXCR on the multiplex PCR reads. The sample has approximately 530,000 distinct CDR3 sequences; roughly 21% are singletons. Germline loops: CDR1 SGHVS, CDR2 FQNEAQ. CDR3 size: 11 residues. The receptor's source is a man aged 35-49 years with Graves' ophthalmopathy. The sample comprised blood. This chain uses TRBV7-8 with TRBJ2-1; D is uncertain. For the CDR3, the DNA is TGTACCAGCAGCTTTGATAATGAGCAGTTCTTC. Protein: CTSSFDNEQFF. Filled out from reference TRBV7-8 and TRBJ2-1, the complete variable domain reads GAGVSQSPRYKVAKRGQDVALRCDPISGHVSLFWYQQALGQGPEFLTYFQNEAQLDKSGLPSDRFFAERPEGSVSTLKIQRTQQEDSAVYLCTSSFDNEQFFGPGTRLTVL.